The entry below gives a single T cell receptor (beta chain) sequence along with its context. Its antigen is unidentified. The source of the sample is a study of cytomegalovirus exposure and HLA in healthy donors. Study findings and constraints: The investigators catalogued 150 to 200 TCR beta chains as cytomegalovirus-associated. In a later analysis, the majority of CMV-associated beta chains seemingly showed HLA restriction.

All donors participated as healthy donors of bone marrow. The CDR3 contains 14 residues. Germline-derived CDR1 and CDR2 are MNHNY and SVGAGI (reference sequence). Trimming at V came to 7 bases and at J to 5 bases, leaving 7 bases not matched to a gene. The PCR was carried out with 60 Vbeta primers and 13 Jbeta primers. Repertoires were generated with immunoSEQ multiplex PCR, while TCRdb's copy carries only in-frame clones and drops some. Its table records tens of thousands of clones. The sequencing sample was made of PBMCs. The receptor comes from a man aged 40-50 years in good health and CMV-seronegative. The V call is TRBV6-6, the J call TRBJ1-5, with TRBD1 identical over 8 bases. The CDR3 coding sequence is TGTGCCAGCATCTCAGGGGGCGCGTATCAGCCCCAGCATTTT. Translation: CASISGGAYQPQHF.